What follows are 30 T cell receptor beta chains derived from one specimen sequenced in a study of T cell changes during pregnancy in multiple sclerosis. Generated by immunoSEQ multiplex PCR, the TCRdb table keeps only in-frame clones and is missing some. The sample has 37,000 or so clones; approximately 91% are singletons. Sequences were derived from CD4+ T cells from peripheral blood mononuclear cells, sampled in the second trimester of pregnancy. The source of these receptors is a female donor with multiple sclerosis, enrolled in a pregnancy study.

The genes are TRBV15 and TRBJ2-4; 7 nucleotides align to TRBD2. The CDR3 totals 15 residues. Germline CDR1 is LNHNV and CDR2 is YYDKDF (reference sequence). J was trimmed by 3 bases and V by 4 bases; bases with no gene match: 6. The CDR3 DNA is TGTGCCACCAGCATTCCAGCGGGAAACAAAAACATTCAGTACTTC. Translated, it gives CATSIPAGNKNIQYF.

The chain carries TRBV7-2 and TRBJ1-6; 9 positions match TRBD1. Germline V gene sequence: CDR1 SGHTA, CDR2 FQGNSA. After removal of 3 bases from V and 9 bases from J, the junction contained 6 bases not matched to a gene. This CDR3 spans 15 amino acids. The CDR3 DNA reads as TGTGCCAGCAGCTTTTCAGGACAGGGGAGTTCACCCCTCCACTTT. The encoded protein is CASSFSGQGSSPLHF.

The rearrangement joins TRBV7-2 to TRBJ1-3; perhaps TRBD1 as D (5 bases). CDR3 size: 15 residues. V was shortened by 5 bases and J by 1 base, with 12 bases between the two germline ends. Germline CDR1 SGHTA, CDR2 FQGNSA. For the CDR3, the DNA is TGTGCCAGCAGCAAACCAGGGTTTTCTGGAAACACCATATATTTT. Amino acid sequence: CASSKPGFSGNTIYF.

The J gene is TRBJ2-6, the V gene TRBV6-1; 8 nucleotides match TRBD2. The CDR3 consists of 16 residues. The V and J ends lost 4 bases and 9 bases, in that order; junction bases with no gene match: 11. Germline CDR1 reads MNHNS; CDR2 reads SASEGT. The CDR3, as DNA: TGTGCCAGCAGTGGGACTTTTAGCGGGAAATTCAACGTCCTGACTTTC. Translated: CASSGTFSGKFNVLTF.

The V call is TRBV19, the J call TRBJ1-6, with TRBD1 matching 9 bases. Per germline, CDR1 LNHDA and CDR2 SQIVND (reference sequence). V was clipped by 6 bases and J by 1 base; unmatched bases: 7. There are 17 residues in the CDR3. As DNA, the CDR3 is TGTGCCAGTAGCCCCGGGACAGGGATATCCTATAATTCACCCCTCCACTTT. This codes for CASSPGTGISYNSPLHF.

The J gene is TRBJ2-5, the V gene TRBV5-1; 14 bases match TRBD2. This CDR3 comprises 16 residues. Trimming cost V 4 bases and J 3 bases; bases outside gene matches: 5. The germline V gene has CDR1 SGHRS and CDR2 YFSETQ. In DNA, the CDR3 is TGCGCCAGCAGCCCAAGACTAGCGGGGGGGGAAGAGACCCAGTACTTC. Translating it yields CASSPRLAGGEETQYF.

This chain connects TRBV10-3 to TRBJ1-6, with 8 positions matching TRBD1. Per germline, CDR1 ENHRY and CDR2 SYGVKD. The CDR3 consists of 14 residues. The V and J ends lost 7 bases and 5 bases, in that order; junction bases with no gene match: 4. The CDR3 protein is CAITATGDNSPLHF. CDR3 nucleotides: TGTGCCATCACTGCGACAGGGGATAATTCACCCCTCCACTTT.

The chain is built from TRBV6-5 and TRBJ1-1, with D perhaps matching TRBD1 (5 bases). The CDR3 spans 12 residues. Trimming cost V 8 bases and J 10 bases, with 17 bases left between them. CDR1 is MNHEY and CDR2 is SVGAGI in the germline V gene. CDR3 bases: TGTGCCAGCGGGGGTAGACGGGGGGGAGCTTTCTTT. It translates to CASGGRRGGAFF.

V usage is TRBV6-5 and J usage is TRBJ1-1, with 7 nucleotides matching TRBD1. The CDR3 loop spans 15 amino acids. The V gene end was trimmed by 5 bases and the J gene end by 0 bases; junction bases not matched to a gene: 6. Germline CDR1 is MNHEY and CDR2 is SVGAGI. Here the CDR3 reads CASSLGGQLNTEAFF. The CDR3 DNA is TGTGCCAGCAGTCTCGGGGGACAGCTGAACACTGAAGCTTTCTTT.

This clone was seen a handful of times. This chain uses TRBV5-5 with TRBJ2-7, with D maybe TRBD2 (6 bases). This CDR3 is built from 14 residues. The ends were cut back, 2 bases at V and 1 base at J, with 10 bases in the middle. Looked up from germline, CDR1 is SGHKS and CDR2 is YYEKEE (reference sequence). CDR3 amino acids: CASSFGRPSYEQYF. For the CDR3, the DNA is TGTGCCAGCAGCTTCGGGAGACCATCCTACGAGCAGTACTTC.

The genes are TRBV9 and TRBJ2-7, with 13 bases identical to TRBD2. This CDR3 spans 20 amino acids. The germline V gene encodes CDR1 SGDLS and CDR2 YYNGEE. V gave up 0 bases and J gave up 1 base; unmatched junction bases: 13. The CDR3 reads CASSVGGMGGLAGQSYEQYF. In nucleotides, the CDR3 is TGTGCCAGCAGCGTAGGAGGAATGGGGGGACTAGCGGGGCAATCCTACGAGCAGTACTTC. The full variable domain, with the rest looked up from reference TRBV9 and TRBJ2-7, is DSGVTQTPKHLITATGQRVTLRCSPRSGDLSVYWYQQSLDQGLQFLIQYYNGEERAKGNILERFSAQQFPDLHSELNLSSLELGDSALYFCASSVGGMGGLAGQSYEQYFGPGTRLTVT.

CDR3 region: CASRDTYGSSYNEQFF. In DNA form, the CDR3 reads TGTGCCAGCAGGGACACCTACGGGAGCTCCTACAATGAGCAGTTCTTC. The V call is TRBV27, the J call TRBJ2-1; TRBD2 is a possible D gene (6 bases). Trimming stripped 6 bases from V and 0 bases from J, with 15 bases between. This CDR3 is 16 amino acids long. Germline CDR1 and CDR2: MNHEY and SMNVEV (reference sequence).

The CDR3 nucleotides are TGTGCCAGCAGCGTATCAGGGGAACCCTTTAGAGGGCTGCGATACAATGAGCAGTTCTTC. The encoded protein is CASSVSGEPFRGLRYNEQFF. The chain recombines TRBV9 with TRBJ2-1; D possibly corresponds to TRBD1 (6 bases). V dropped 1 base and J dropped 4 bases, with 27 bases sitting between them. The CDR3 covers 20 residues. Germline-derived CDR1 and CDR2 are SGDLS and YYNGEE.

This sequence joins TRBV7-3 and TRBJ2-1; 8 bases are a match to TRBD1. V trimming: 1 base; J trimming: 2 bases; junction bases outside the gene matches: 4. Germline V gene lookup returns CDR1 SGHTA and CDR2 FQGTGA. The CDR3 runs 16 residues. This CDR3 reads CASSLNGQGPYNEQFF. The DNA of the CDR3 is TGTGCCAGCAGCTTAAATGGACAGGGCCCCTACAATGAGCAGTTCTTC.

The CDR3 spells CASSPAGRGYEQYF. The CDR3 DNA reads TGTGCCAGCAGCCCCGCAGGGAGGGGTTACGAGCAGTACTTC. This chain connects TRBV2 to TRBJ2-7, with 7 bases lining up with TRBD2. Germline V gives CDR1 SNHLY, CDR2 FYNNEI. After removal of 6 bases from V and 4 bases from J, the junction contained 9 bases not matched to a gene. The CDR3 contains 14 residues. The full variable domain, in which reference TRBV2 and TRBJ2-7 provide the parts outside the CDR3, is EPEVTQTPSHQVTQMGQEVILRCVPISNHLYFYWYRQILGQKVEFLVSFYNNEISEKSEIFDDQFSVERPDGSNFTLKIRSTKLEDSAMYFCASSPAGRGYEQYFGPGTRLTVT.

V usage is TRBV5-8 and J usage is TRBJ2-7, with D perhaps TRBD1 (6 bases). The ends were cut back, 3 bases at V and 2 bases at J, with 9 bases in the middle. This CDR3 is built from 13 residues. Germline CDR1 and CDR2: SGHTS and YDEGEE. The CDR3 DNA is TGTGCCAGCAGCTACAGGGAAACCTACGAGCAGTACTTC. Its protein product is CASSYRETYEQYF.

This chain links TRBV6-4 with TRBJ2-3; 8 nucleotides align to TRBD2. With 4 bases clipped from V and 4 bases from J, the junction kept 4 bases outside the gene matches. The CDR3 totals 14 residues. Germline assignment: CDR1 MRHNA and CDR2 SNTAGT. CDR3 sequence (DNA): TGTGCCAGCAGTGTGAGCGGGGGATCAGATACGCAGTATTTT. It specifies CASSVSGGSDTQYF.

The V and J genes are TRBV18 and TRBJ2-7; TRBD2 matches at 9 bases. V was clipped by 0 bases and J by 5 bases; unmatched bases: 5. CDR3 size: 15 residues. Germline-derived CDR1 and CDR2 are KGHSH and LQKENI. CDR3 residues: CASSPPAGGPHEQYF. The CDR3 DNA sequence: TGTGCCAGCTCACCACCGGCGGGGGGGCCCCACGAGCAGTACTTC.

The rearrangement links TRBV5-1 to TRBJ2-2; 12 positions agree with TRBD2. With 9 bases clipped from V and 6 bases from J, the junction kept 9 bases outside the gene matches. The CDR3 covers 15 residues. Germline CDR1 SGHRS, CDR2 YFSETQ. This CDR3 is CATERLAGAPGELFF. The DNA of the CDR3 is TGCGCCACCGAACGACTAGCGGGAGCCCCCGGGGAGCTGTTTTTT.

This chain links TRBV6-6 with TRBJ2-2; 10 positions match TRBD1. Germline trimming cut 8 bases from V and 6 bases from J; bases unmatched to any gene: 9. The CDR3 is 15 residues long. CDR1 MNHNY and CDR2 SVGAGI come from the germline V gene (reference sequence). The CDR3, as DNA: TGTGCCAGCGGTCAGCGACAGGGGGCCTCCGGGGAGCTGTTTTTT. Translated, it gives CASGQRQGASGELFF.

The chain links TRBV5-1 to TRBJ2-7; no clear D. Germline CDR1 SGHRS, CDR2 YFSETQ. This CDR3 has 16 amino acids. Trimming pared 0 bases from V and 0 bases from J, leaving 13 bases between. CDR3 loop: CASSLVLTSSSYEQYF. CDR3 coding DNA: TGCGCCAGCAGCTTGGTGCTCACATCTTCCTCCTACGAGCAGTACTTC.

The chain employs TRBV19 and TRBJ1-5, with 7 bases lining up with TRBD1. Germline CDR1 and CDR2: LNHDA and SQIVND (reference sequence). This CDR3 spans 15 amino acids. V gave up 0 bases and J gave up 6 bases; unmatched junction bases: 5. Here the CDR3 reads CASSIEQGRSQPQHF. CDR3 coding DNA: TGTGCCAGTAGTATAGAACAGGGGAGAAGTCAGCCCCAGCATTTT.

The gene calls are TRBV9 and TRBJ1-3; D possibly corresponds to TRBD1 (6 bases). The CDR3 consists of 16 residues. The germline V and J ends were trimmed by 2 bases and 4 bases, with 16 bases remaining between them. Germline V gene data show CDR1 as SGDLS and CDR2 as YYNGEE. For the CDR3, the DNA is TGTGCCAGCAGCGTTAGTCTACAGGGTCCCGGAAACACCATATATTTT. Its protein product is CASSVSLQGPGNTIYF.

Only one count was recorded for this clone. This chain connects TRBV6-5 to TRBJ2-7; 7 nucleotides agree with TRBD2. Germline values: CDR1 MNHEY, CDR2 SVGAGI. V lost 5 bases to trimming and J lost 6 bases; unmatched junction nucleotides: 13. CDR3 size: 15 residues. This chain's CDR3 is CASSPGGTDRTEQYF. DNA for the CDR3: TGTGCCAGCAGTCCCGGGGGGACGGATCGGACCGAGCAGTACTTC.

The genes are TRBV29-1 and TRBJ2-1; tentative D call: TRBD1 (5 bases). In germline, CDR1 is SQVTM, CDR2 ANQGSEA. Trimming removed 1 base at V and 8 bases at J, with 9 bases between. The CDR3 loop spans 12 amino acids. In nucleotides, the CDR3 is TGCAGCGTTGAAGGAATGGGGCATGAGCAGTTCTTC. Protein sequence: CSVEGMGHEQFF.

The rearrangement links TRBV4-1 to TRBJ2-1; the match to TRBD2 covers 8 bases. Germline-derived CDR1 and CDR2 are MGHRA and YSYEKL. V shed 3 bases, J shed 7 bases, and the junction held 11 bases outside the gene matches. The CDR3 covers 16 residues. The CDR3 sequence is CASSHTTGGPVNEQFF. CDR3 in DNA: TGCGCCAGCAGCCATACTACGGGAGGGCCGGTGAATGAGCAGTTCTTC.

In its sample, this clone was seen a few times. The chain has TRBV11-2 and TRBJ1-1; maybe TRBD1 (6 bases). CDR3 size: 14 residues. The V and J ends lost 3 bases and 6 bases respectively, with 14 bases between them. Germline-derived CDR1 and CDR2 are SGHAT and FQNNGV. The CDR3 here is CASSLATGWSEAFF. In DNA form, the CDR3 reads TGTGCCAGCAGCTTGGCGACAGGTTGGTCTGAAGCTTTCTTT.

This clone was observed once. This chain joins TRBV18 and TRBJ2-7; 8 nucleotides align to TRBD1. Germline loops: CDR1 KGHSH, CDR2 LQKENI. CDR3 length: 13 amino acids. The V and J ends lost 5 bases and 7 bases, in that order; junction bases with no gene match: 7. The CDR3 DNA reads TGTGCCAGCTCAACGGACAGGGCGGGGGAGCAGTACTTC. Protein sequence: CASSTDRAGEQYF. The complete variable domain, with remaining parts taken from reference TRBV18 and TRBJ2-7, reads NAGVMQNPRHLVRRRGQEARLRCSPMKGHSHVYWYRQLPEEGLKFMVYLQKENIIDESGMPKERFSAEFPKEGPSILRIQQVVRGDSAAYFCASSTDRAGEQYFGPGTRLTVT.

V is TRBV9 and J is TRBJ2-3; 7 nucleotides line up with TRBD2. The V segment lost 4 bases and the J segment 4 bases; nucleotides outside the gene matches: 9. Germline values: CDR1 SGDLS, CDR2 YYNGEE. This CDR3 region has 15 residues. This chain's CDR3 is CASSPGGGRADTQYF. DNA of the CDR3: TGTGCCAGCAGCCCTGGGGGGGGGAGGGCAGATACGCAGTATTTT.

Here the CDR3 reads CASSPQAGGTLGKNIQYF. The DNA of the CDR3 is TGCGCCAGCAGCCCGCAAGCGGGAGGGACTTTGGGCAAAAACATTCAGTACTTC. The gene calls are TRBV5-1 and TRBJ2-4, with 10 positions matching TRBD2. Germline loops: CDR1 SGHRS, CDR2 YFSETQ. V trimming: 4 bases; J trimming: 3 bases; junction bases outside the gene matches: 13. The CDR3 is 18 residues long. Supplemented by reference TRBV5-1 and TRBJ2-4, the full variable domain reads KAGVTQTPRYLIKTRGQQVTLSCSPISGHRSVSWYQQTPGQGLQFLFEYFSETQRNKGNFPGRFSGRQFSNSRSEMNVSTLELGDSALYLCASSPQAGGTLGKNIQYFGAGTRLSVL.